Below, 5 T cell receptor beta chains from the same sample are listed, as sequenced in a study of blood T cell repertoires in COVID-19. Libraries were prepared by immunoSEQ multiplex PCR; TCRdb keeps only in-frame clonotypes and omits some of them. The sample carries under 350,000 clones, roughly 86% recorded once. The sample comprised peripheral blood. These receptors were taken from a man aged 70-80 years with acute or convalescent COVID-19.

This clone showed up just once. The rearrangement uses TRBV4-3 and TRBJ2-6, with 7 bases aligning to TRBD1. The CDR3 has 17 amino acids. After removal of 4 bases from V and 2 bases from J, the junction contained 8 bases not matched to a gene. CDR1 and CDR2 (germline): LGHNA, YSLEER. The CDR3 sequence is CASSRLTGLAGANVLTF. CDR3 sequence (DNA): TGCGCCAGCAGCCGCTTGACAGGGTTGGCTGGGGCCAACGTCCTGACTTTC.

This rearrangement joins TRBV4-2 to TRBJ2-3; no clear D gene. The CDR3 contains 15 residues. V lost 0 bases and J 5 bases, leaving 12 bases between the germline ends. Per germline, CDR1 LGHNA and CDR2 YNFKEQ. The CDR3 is CASSQDQRQVDTQYF. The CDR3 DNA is TGTGCCAGCAGCCAAGATCAGAGACAAGTAGATACGCAGTATTTT.

This chain's CDR3 is CASREGQANPTDTQYF. CDR3 bases: TGTGCCAGCAGAGAGGGACAGGCTAACCCCACAGATACGCAGTATTTT. J is TRBJ2-3 and V is TRBV2, with TRBD1 matching 8 bases. The V gene end was trimmed by 6 bases and the J gene end by 2 bases; junction bases not matched to a gene: 10. CDR1 SNHLY and CDR2 FYNNEI come from the germline V gene. The length of the CDR3 is 16 residues.

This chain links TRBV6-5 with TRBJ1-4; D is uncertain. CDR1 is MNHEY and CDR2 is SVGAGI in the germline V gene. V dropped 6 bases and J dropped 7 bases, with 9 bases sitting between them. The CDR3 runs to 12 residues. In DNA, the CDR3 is TGTGCCAGCAGGGACTCAGGTGAAAAACTGTTTTTT. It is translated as CASRDSGEKLFF.

CDR3 region: CASKPARREASINEQFF. The CDR3 nucleotides read TGTGCCAGCAAACCGGCTCGCCGGGAGGCATCGATCAATGAGCAGTTCTTC. The V gene is TRBV28, the J gene TRBJ2-1, with TRBD2 matching 7 bases. There are 17 residues in the CDR3. Losses at the gene ends were 7 bases for V and 6 bases for J; bases not matched to a gene: 18. Per germline, CDR1 MDHEN and CDR2 SYDVKM.